Presented here are 21 T cell receptor beta chains from one specimen sequenced in a study of glioma-infiltrating T cells. The iRepertoire nested amplicon-rescue multiplex PCR amplified TCR alpha and beta CDR3s from RNA. TCRdb called the multiplex PCR reads again in MiXCR, with one record for every CDR3 protein. The sample yields about 130,000 distinct CDR3 sequences, roughly 25% seen once. The sequenced sample consisted of glioma tissue, nonneoplastic brain tissue, or PBMCs (not recorded which). Receptors originate from a human donor with low-grade glioma or glioblastoma, undergoing nonglioma brain surgery, or in good health (not recorded which).

This clonotype has more than one count but fewer than ten. The V gene is TRBV18, the J gene TRBJ2-1; 10 bases are a match to TRBD2. Germline CDR1 KGHSH, CDR2 LQKENI. The CDR3 loop spans 15 amino acids. V was pared by 3 bases and J by 9 bases, with 8 bases of the junction left unmatched. CDR3 protein: CASSPGVAGGPEQFF. In DNA, the CDR3 is TGTGCCAGCTCACCCGGCGTAGCGGGAGGTCCTGAGCAGTTCTTC. The variable domain in full, with the rest retrieved from reference TRBV18 and TRBJ2-1, is NAGVMQNPRHLVRRRGQEARLRCSPMKGHSHVYWYRQLPEEGLKFMVYLQKENIIDESGMPKERFSAEFPKEGPSILRIQQVVRGDSAAYFCASSPGVAGGPEQFFGPGTRLTVL.

The table lists this clonotype with many counts. The chain has TRBV7-2 and TRBJ2-7, with TRBD1 matching over 8 bases. Germline V lookup: CDR1 SGHTA, CDR2 FQGNSA. This CDR3 is 15 amino acids long. V was pared by 5 bases and J by 4 bases, with 10 bases of the junction left unmatched. CDR3 residues: CASSPSTGEAYEQYF. The CDR3 bases are TGTGCCAGCAGCCCATCGACAGGGGAGGCTTACGAGCAGTACTTC.

This clonotype was seen more than once but under ten times. V usage is TRBV7-2 and J usage is TRBJ2-5; 12 nucleotides match TRBD2. V was pared by 4 bases and J by 5 bases, with 8 bases of the junction left unmatched. Looked up from germline, CDR1 is SGHTA and CDR2 is FQGNSA. The CDR3 has 16 amino acids. This chain's CDR3 is CASSSGTSGRRETQYF. The CDR3 DNA reads as TGTGCCAGCAGCTCGGGGACTAGCGGGCGGCGTGAGACCCAGTACTTC.

The chain joins TRBV12-3 or TRBV12-4 to TRBJ2-7; D is possibly TRBD1 (5 bases). V dropped 3 bases and J dropped 3 bases, with 12 bases sitting between them. CDR3 length: 14 residues. The DNA for the CDR3 is TGTGCCAGCAGTTTGATGGGGCCGCACTACGAGCAGTACTTC. Residues: CASSLMGPHYEQYF.

This clonotype was seen at least ten times. This chain connects TRBV6-6 to TRBJ2-3, with 9 bases that match TRBD1. J gave up 3 bases and V 0 bases, and 4 bases lay outside the gene matches. CDR1 and CDR2 (germline): MNHNY, SVGAGI (reference sequence). CDR3 length: 16 residues. CDR3 DNA: TGTGCCAGCAGTTACTCGACGGGACAGGGAACAGATACGCAGTATTTT. Translating it yields CASSYSTGQGTDTQYF.

This chain links TRBV6-1 with TRBJ2-4; D is perhaps TRBD1 (6 bases). Trimming removed 6 bases from V and 0 bases from J, with 15 bases in between. Per germline, CDR1 MNHNS and CDR2 SASEGT. CDR3 length: 16 residues. CDR3 protein: CASSPARGIAKNIQYF. The CDR3 nucleotides read TGTGCCAGCAGCCCGGCCAGGGGCATAGCCAAAAACATTCAGTACTTC.

This clonotype occurred many times. CDR3 loop: CASSIGTSGNAYEQYF. CDR3 coding DNA: TGTGCCAGTAGTATCGGGACTAGCGGAAATGCCTACGAGCAGTACTTC. V gene TRBV19 combines with J gene TRBJ2-7; TRBD2 matches at 11 bases. The CDR3 contains 16 residues. Germline CDR1 LNHDA, CDR2 SQIVND (reference sequence). V shed 3 bases and J 2 bases; nucleotides not matched to a gene: 6.

Many counts were recorded for this clonotype. The chain joins TRBV10-3 to TRBJ2-7, with a weak D call TRBD2 (6 bases). CDR1 is ENHRY, CDR2 SYGVKD, per germline. Trimming removed 6 bases at V and 2 bases at J, with 14 bases between. This CDR3 has 14 residues. CDR3 residues: CAIRPGLQTYEQYF. CDR3 in DNA: TGTGCCATCAGACCGGGACTGCAAACCTACGAGCAGTACTTC.

In regard to this clonotype: A clone one base away is much larger, so this may be a read error. The chain employs TRBV6-9 and TRBJ2-3, with TRBD2 as a possible D gene (5 bases). This CDR3 contains 15 residues. The V end lost 3 bases, the J end lost 3 bases, and 13 bases lay between the germline ends. Germline V gives CDR1 MNHGY, CDR2 SVAAGI. The CDR3 DNA is TGTGCCAGCAGTTACGAGGGCTCGGGTACAGATACGCAGTATTTT. It codes for CASSYEGSGTDTQYF.

As for this clonotype: The conserved closing phenylalanine or tryptophan is absent in this CDR3, likely reflecting a read error. The rearrangement joins TRBV28 to TRBJ2-7; 9 nucleotides align to TRBD2. Looked up from germline, CDR1 is MDHEN and CDR2 is SYDVKM. The length of the CDR3 is 16 residues. CDR3 amino acids: CANSAIPAGLAYEQYY. The CDR3 coding sequence is TGTGCCAACAGTGCAATACCTGCGGGACTAGCTTACGAGCAGTACTAC.

Worth noting for this clonotype: This clone may be a read error of a much larger clone one base away. The chain links TRBV7-6 to TRBJ2-5; 10 bases are a match to TRBD2. CDR1 is SGHVS, CDR2 FNYEAQ, per germline. The J segment lost 7 bases and the V segment lost 2 bases, leaving 7 bases of the junction unmatched. This CDR3 has 15 amino acids. CDR3 residues: CASSLTSGRAVTQYF. The CDR3 DNA is TGTGCCAGCAGCTTAACCAGCGGGAGGGCTGTGACCCAGTACTTC.

V is TRBV5-4 and J is TRBJ2-5, with 13 bases matching TRBD2. V shed 4 bases and J 5 bases; nucleotides not matched to a gene: 11. CDR1 is SGHNT, CDR2 YYREEE, per germline (reference sequence). This CDR3 comprises 17 residues. CDR3 region: CASSPKLAGGPEETQYF. CDR3 bases: TGTGCCAGCAGCCCTAAACTAGCGGGAGGGCCGGAGGAGACCCAGTACTTC.

This clonotype was observed a handful of times. Possible read error: a much larger clone is one base away. The J gene is TRBJ1-1, the V gene TRBV7-2; D ambiguous. V was cut by 8 bases and J by 1 base, with 11 bases left in between. Germline V gives CDR1 SGHTA, CDR2 FQGNSA. CDR3 length: 13 residues. Here the CDR3 DNA reads TGTGCCAGCCGCCTTACAGAGAACACTGAAGCTTTCTTT. Translation gives CASRLTENTEAFF.

The chain combines TRBV30 with TRBJ2-2; 8 bases are shared with TRBD2. Trimming took 2 bases from V and 0 from J; bases not matched to a gene: 2. CDR1 is GTSNPN, CDR2 SVGIG, per germline (reference sequence). The CDR3 runs 15 residues. Written as DNA, the CDR3 is TGTGCCTGGAGTAGGGGACTAGCGAACACCGGGGAGCTGTTTTTT. Its protein is CAWSRGLANTGELFF.

This clonotype was seen repeatedly, ten times or more. The chain has TRBV4-2 and TRBJ2-5; 7 bases map to TRBD1. Germline V gene lookup returns CDR1 LGHNA and CDR2 YNFKEQ. Losses at the gene ends were 4 bases for V and 1 base for J; bases not matched to a gene: 6. The CDR3 sequence is 15 residues long. CDR3 in DNA: TGTGCCAGCAGCCGAACGACAGGGATCCAAGAGACCCAGTACTTC. Amino acids: CASSRTTGIQETQYF.

This clonotype was seen at least ten times. The chain couples TRBV4-2 to TRBJ1-1; D remains ambiguous. Germline CDR1 and CDR2: LGHNA and YNFKEQ. The CDR3 covers 16 residues. Trimming pared 1 base from V and 0 bases from J, leaving 12 bases between. The CDR3 DNA follows: TGTGCCAGCAGCCAAGGAGGGTACCCGATGAACACTGAAGCTTTCTTT. It codes for CASSQGGYPMNTEAFF.

This clonotype occurred many times. The chain employs TRBV6-1 and TRBJ2-7, with TRBD2 identical over 7 bases. In germline, CDR1 is MNHNS, CDR2 SASEGT. V was pared by 6 bases and J by 4 bases, with 15 bases of the junction left unmatched. The CDR3 is 16 amino acids. DNA of the CDR3: TGTGCCAGCAGCCCCATCCCCGGGACTACTTATTACGAGCAGTACTTC. Amino acid sequence: CASSPIPGTTYYEQYF.

Details on this clonotype: Just one base apart from a much larger clone, this may be a read error. The rearrangement links TRBV3-1 to TRBJ2-5; 9 positions match TRBD2. Germline V lookup: CDR1 LGHDT, CDR2 YNNKEL (reference sequence). CDR3 size: 19 residues. CDR3 DNA sequence: TGTGCCAGCAGCCAACCGCTGTTCAGCGGGAGGTGGGGTCAAGAGACCAAGTACTTC. Translating gives CASSQPLFSGRWGQETKYF.

As concerns this clonotype: The junction departs from germline at one end; a sequencing error may be responsible. The chain couples TRBV7-2 to TRBJ2-5; TRBD1 matches at 7 bases. CDR1 is SGHTA and CDR2 is FQGNSA in the germline V gene. The length of the CDR3 is 17 residues. The CDR3: CAGREQRRDSAQETQYF. The DNA of the CDR3 is TGTGCCGGCAGGGAACAGCGCCGGGACAGTGCTCAAGAGACCCAGTACTTC.

This clonotype came up many times. The V gene is TRBV25-1, the J gene TRBJ2-7; tentatively, D is TRBD1 (5 bases). Germline assignment: CDR1 MGHDK and CDR2 SYGVNS. Trimming stripped 3 bases from V and 0 bases from J, with 15 bases between. The CDR3 spans 16 residues. The CDR3 nucleotides read TGTGCCAGCAGTGAGGGGCAGGGTCTTATCTCCTACGAGCAGTACTTC. It translates to CASSEGQGLISYEQYF.

This clonotype was found many times. This chain links TRBV6-1 with TRBJ2-7; 9 bases are shared with TRBD2. J lost 0 bases, V lost 5 bases, and 5 bases had no gene match. Germline CDR1 is MNHNS and CDR2 is SASEGT. The CDR3 covers 15 residues. CDR3 sequence: CASSTSGYGSYEQYF. DNA of the CDR3: TGTGCCAGCAGTACTAGCGGGTACGGCTCCTACGAGCAGTACTTC.